This T cell receptor beta chain was retrieved from a study of blood T cell repertoires in COVID-19. As for the study in general: The origin of the acute and convalescent COVID-19 samples was the United States, Italy and Spain. PBMCs, B-cell-depleted T cells, or T cells provided the cDNA or gDNA that made up the material.

V shed 0 bases and J shed 4 bases, with 15 bases lying between them. The CDR3 runs 16 residues. Germline V gives CDR1 MGHRA, CDR2 YSYEKL. In the study's own analysis: From reference gene primer amplification, estimates of nucleated cell counts were derived. Libraries were prepared by immunoSEQ multiplex PCR; TCRdb keeps only in-frame clonotypes and omits some of them. V and J calls plus clone size are reproduced from that table; the DNA served to infer D and trimming. This repertoire shows approximately 200,000 clones, about 90% found once; its top ten account for about 1.9%. The rearrangement links TRBV4-1 to TRBJ2-5, with D perhaps TRBD2 (5 bases). The sequence came from a man aged 40-49 years with active or convalescent COVID-19. Sequencing was done on a sample of peripheral blood. For the CDR3, the DNA is TGCGCCAGCAGCCAAGAAAGGCGGGCGACCGGAGAGACCCAGTACTTC. Amino acid sequence: CASSQERRATGETQYF.